One and the same sample provided the 17 T cell receptor beta chains below, sequenced in a study of T cell repertoires in cytomegalovirus infection. What these receptors recognize is not known. TCRdb re-analysed the reads in MiXCR, keeping a single row per CDR3 protein. Of approximately 470,000 distinct CDR3 sequences listed, approximately 46% are singletons. Source: cultured PBMCs, taken from culture after CMV antigen stimulation. These receptors were collected from a human donor in good health (CMV status not recorded). Some clones in this sample may be carry-over from other donors' samples.

V is TRBV27 and J is TRBJ1-6, with TRBD1 identical over 7 bases. Germline V gene sequence: CDR1 MNHEY, CDR2 SMNVEV (reference sequence). V dropped 6 bases and J dropped 7; count of bases not matched to a gene: 12. CDR3 length: 16 amino acids. CDR3 in amino acids: CASRKFYRDRNSPLHF. DNA of the CDR3: TGTGCCAGCAGAAAGTTTTACCGGGACAGAAATTCACCCCTCCACTTT.

This chain uses TRBV11-2 with TRBJ1-1; D might be TRBD1 (5 bases). Trimming shortened V by 4 bases and J by 8 bases, and 11 bases separated the two germline ends. This CDR3 has 12 residues. Germline V gives CDR1 SGHAT, CDR2 FQNNGV. Here the CDR3 reads CASSSTRGEAFF. CDR3 DNA: TGTGCCAGCAGCTCGACCCGGGGGGAAGCTTTCTTT.

Here the CDR3 DNA reads TGTGCCAGCAGCTTAGTAGGTTCCGTAAACACCATATATTTT. It encodes CASSLVGSVNTIYF. The rearrangement joins TRBV7-2 to TRBJ1-3; D not resolved. Trimming cost V 1 base and J 6 bases, with 10 bases left between them. The CDR3 loop spans 14 amino acids. Per the germline V gene, CDR1 is SGHTA and CDR2 is FQGNSA.

This clonotype was seen just once. This chain uses TRBV7-6 with TRBJ2-1, with D uncertain. The CDR3 is made up of 17 amino acids. V was clipped by 2 bases and J by 2 bases, with 16 bases between them. Per the germline V gene, CDR1 is SGHVS and CDR2 is FNYEAQ. Written as DNA, the CDR3 is TGTGCCAGCAGCTTATCCCGGCCAAGCCTCGCCTACAATGAGCAGTTCTTC. Encoded protein: CASSLSRPSLAYNEQFF.

This clonotype was seen ten or more times. The CDR3: CASTLTGANEKLFF. The CDR3 DNA is TGTGCCAGCACCCTGACAGGGGCTAATGAAAAACTGTTTTTT. This chain uses TRBV7-8 with TRBJ1-4, with 8 bases lining up with TRBD1. V shed 7 bases, J shed 3 bases, and the junction held 4 bases outside the gene matches. The V gene's germline CDR1 is SGHVS and CDR2 FQNEAQ. The CDR3 spans 14 residues.

A few counts support this clonotype. The chain joins TRBV5-6 to TRBJ1-5; D remains ambiguous. Germline V gene data show CDR1 as SGHDT and CDR2 as YYEEEE. Trimming removed 3 bases at V and 5 bases at J, with 6 bases between. The CDR3 extends over 12 amino acids. Written as DNA, the CDR3 is TGTGCCAGCAGCTCGACCGATCAGCCCCAGCATTTT. Its translation is CASSSTDQPQHF.

This clonotype is a singleton in its sample. CDR3 residues: CASRHRERSPLHF. The CDR3 nucleotides read TGTGCCAGCAGGCACAGGGAGCGATCACCCCTCCACTTT. The chain uses TRBV6-1 and TRBJ1-6, with a possible D match to TRBD1 (6 bases). This CDR3 region has 13 residues. CDR1 and CDR2 (germline): MNHNS, SASEGT. The ends were cut back, 6 bases at V and 10 bases at J, with 13 bases in the middle.

This sequence joins TRBV12-3 or TRBV12-4 and TRBJ2-1; 11 bases fit TRBD2. The J segment lost 7 bases and the V segment lost 1 base, leaving 6 bases of the junction unmatched. The CDR3 extends over 16 amino acids. CDR3 in amino acids: CASSLGSGGAWNEQFF. Written as DNA, the CDR3 is TGTGCCAGCAGTTTAGGTAGCGGGGGGGCATGGAATGAGCAGTTCTTC.

This clonotype has a handful of counts. The chain recombines TRBV18 with TRBJ2-7, with D possibly being TRBD1 (6 bases). V lost 0 bases and J 3 bases, leaving 9 bases between the germline ends. Germline V CDR1 and CDR2: KGHSH, LQKENI. This CDR3 region has 14 residues. The CDR3 spells CASSPPGANYEQYF. DNA of the CDR3: TGTGCCAGCTCACCACCGGGGGCCAACTACGAGCAGTACTTC.

The chain has TRBV19 and TRBJ2-2, with 8 nucleotides matching TRBD2. Germline lookup yields CDR1 LNHDA and CDR2 SQIVND (reference sequence). The CDR3 is made up of 16 amino acids. V shed 6 bases, J shed 9 bases, and the junction held 15 bases outside the gene matches. CDR3 bases: TGTGCCAGTAGGGGGCTAGCGGGTGGATCTTTCCGGGAGCTGTTTTTT. Translated: CASRGLAGGSFRELFF.

The gene calls are TRBV7-8 and TRBJ2-1; D assignment may be TRBD1 or TRBD2 (5 bases each). CDR3 length equals 16 residues. The germline gives CDR1 SGHVS, CDR2 FQNEAQ. The V end lost 4 bases, the J end lost 4 bases, and 17 bases lay between the germline ends. In nucleotides, the CDR3 is TGTGCCAGCAGCTACGGGACGCCGAACGGGTACAATGAGCAGTTCTTC. It encodes CASSYGTPNGYNEQFF.

The rearrangement uses TRBV7-2 and TRBJ2-1, with 8 bases identical to TRBD2. Germline values: CDR1 SGHTA, CDR2 FQGNSA. CDR3 size: 15 residues. Losses at the gene ends were 1 base for V and 6 bases for J; bases not matched to a gene: 5. Here the CDR3 reads CASSLEAGAGNEQFF. CDR3 in DNA: TGTGCCAGCAGCTTAGAAGCGGGAGCTGGCAATGAGCAGTTCTTC.

This clonotype occurred many times. The genes are TRBV7-2 and TRBJ2-5, with 7 nucleotides matching TRBD2. Trimming removed 4 bases from V and 2 bases from J; junction bases left unmatched: 4. The germline CDR1 and CDR2 sequences are SGHTA and FQGNSA. This CDR3 is 14 amino acids long. The CDR3 DNA reads TGTGCCAGCAGCTCGAGCGGGATTCAAGAGACCCAGTACTTC. It codes for CASSSSGIQETQYF. Full variable domain (rest looked up from reference TRBV7-2 and TRBJ2-5): GAGVSQSPSNKVTEKGKDVELRCDPISGHTALYWYRQSLGQGLEFLIYFQGNSAPDKSGLPSDRFSAERTGGSVSTLTIQRTQQEDSAVYLCASSSSGIQETQYFGPGTRLLVL.

There are a few counts of this clonotype. The chain links TRBV2 to TRBJ1-2; 8 bases match TRBD1. This CDR3 region has 15 residues. In germline, CDR1 is SNHLY, CDR2 FYNNEI. The ends lost 6 bases at V and 0 bases at J; junction bases unmatched: 6. CDR3 residues: CASRRTGTPNYGYTF. CDR3 sequence (DNA): TGTGCCAGCAGACGGACAGGGACCCCTAACTATGGCTACACCTTC. Full variable domain (rest looked up from reference TRBV2 and TRBJ1-2): EPEVTQTPSHQVTQMGQEVILRCVPISNHLYFYWYRQILGQKVEFLVSFYNNEISEKSEIFDDQFSVERPDGSNFTLKIRSTKLEDSAMYFCASRRTGTPNYGYTFGSGTRLTVV.

The sample holds many counts of this clonotype. V gene TRBV7-2 combines with J gene TRBJ2-1; TRBD2 aligns across 10 bases. V shed 5 bases, J shed 6 bases, and the junction held 7 bases outside the gene matches. This CDR3 has 15 amino acids. The V gene's germline CDR1 is SGHTA and CDR2 FQGNSA. CDR3 sequence reads: CASSPGLAGANEQFF. The DNA for the CDR3 is TGTGCCAGCAGCCCCGGGCTAGCGGGGGCCAATGAGCAGTTCTTC.

V and J are TRBV10-3 and TRBJ1-4, with no clear D. This CDR3 has 15 residues. The V and J ends lost 3 bases and 3 bases respectively, with 11 bases between them. Per the germline V gene, CDR1 is ENHRY and CDR2 is SYGVKD. The CDR3 reads CAISEDPGANEKLFF. DNA of the CDR3: TGTGCCATCAGTGAAGACCCTGGGGCTAATGAAAAACTGTTTTTT.

The chain combines TRBV9 with TRBJ1-6; TRBD1 aligns across 7 bases. The V gene's germline CDR1 is SGDLS and CDR2 YYNGEE. The CDR3 contains 14 residues. V lost 3 bases, J lost 9 bases, and 6 bases stayed unmatched. CDR3 in DNA: TGTGCCAGCAGCGCAGAGACAGGGACTTCACCCCTCCACTTT. Translating gives CASSAETGTSPLHF. Together with reference TRBV9 and TRBJ1-6, the CDR3 gives the full variable domain: DSGVTQTPKHLITATGQRVTLRCSPRSGDLSVYWYQQSLDQGLQFLIQYYNGEERAKGNILERFSAQQFPDLHSELNLSSLELGDSALYFCASSAETGTSPLHFGNGTRLTVT.